Shown below are 10 T cell receptor beta chains from a single sample sequenced in a study of cytomegalovirus exposure and HLA in healthy donors. Amplification used 60 Vbeta primers and 13 Jbeta primers. The repertoire was sequenced with immunoSEQ multiplex PCR; TCRdb's copy has only in-frame clones and lacks some. This table holds under 200,000 clones, 77% found once. Sequencing used PBMCs. The receptors come from a middle-aged man in good health and CMV-seropositive.

The chain links TRBV5-1 to TRBJ1-4; 8 bases map to TRBD1. The CDR3 consists of 14 residues. Germline-derived CDR1 and CDR2 are SGHRS and YFSETQ. V shed 3 bases and J 7 bases; nucleotides not matched to a gene: 5. The CDR3 DNA is TGCGCCAGCAGCTCCACAGGGGGTGGTGAAAAACTGTTTTTT. Translating gives CASSSTGGGEKLFF. The full variable domain, completed using reference TRBV5-1 and TRBJ1-4, is KAGVTQTPRYLIKTRGQQVTLSCSPISGHRSVSWYQQTPGQGLQFLFEYFSETQRNKGNFPGRFSGRQFSNSRSEMNVSTLELGDSALYLCASSSTGGGEKLFFGSGTQLSVL.

This clone was detected only a few times. The chain couples TRBV4-1 to TRBJ1-5; 11 bases align to TRBD1. Unmatched junction bases numbered 2, after V lost 8 bases and J lost 5 bases. The V gene's germline CDR1 is MGHRA and CDR2 YSYEKL. This CDR3 contains 13 residues. CDR3 sequence (DNA): TGCGCCAGCGGACAGGGGGCGGATCAGCCCCAGCATTTT. Its translation: CASGQGADQPQHF.

This clone occurred once. The chain carries TRBV7-2 and TRBJ2-7; D might be TRBD2 (5 bases). CDR3 size: 12 residues. V dropped 5 bases and J dropped 6 bases, with 11 bases sitting between them. Germline V gives CDR1 SGHTA, CDR2 FQGNSA. CDR3 amino acids: CASSPVGAEQYF. For the CDR3, the DNA is TGTGCCAGCAGCCCCGTGGGAGCCGAGCAGTACTTC.

The chain recombines TRBV6-4 with TRBJ2-3; perhaps TRBD2 as D (7 bases). This CDR3 contains 16 residues. Deletions cut 8 bases from V and 6 bases from J, with 24 bases between. Germline CDR1 is MRHNA and CDR2 is SNTAGT. The DNA of the CDR3 is TGTGCCAGCTCTAGGACTGGAAGGGGGGGGCCGGATACGCAGTATTTT. Protein: CASSRTGRGGPDTQYF.

The chain has TRBV5-4 and TRBJ2-1, with TRBD2 matching over 8 bases. V lost 4 bases to trimming and J lost 6 bases; unmatched junction nucleotides: 15. The CDR3 is 17 residues long. Germline CDR1 and CDR2: SGHNT and YYREEE (reference sequence). CDR3 residues: CASSQNPGLVIGNEQFF. The DNA of the CDR3 is TGTGCCAGCAGCCAGAACCCGGGACTAGTAATAGGCAATGAGCAGTTCTTC.

The chain is built from TRBV10-3 and TRBJ2-3, with 11 bases identical to TRBD2. The CDR3 consists of 17 residues. V was clipped by 2 bases and J by 5 bases; unmatched bases: 9. Germline V lookup: CDR1 ENHRY, CDR2 SYGVKD. CDR3 in DNA: TGTGCCATCAGTGAGGCAACCGGGACTAGCGGTCTAGATACGCAGTATTTT. Translating gives CAISEATGTSGLDTQYF.

The CDR3 protein is CASSLVKGASSYEQYF. The CDR3 region has the DNA TGTGCCAGCAGCTTGGTTAAGGGGGCGAGTTCCTACGAGCAGTACTTC. The rearrangement uses TRBV5-5 and TRBJ2-7, with 7 bases identical to TRBD1. The CDR3 extends over 16 amino acids. Germline CDR1 is SGHKS and CDR2 is YYEKEE (reference sequence). With V trimmed by 0 bases and J by 1 base, 7 bases remained unmatched. Combining the CDR3 with reference TRBV5-5 and TRBJ2-7 gives the whole variable domain DAGVTQSPTHLIKTRGQQVTLRCSPISGHKSVSWYQQVLGQGPQFIFQYYEKEERGRGNFPDRFSARQFPNYSSELNVNALLLGDSALYLCASSLVKGASSYEQYFGPGTRLTVT.

With respect to this clone: This specimen includes other DNA sequences encoding the same CDR3. The genes are TRBV7-2 and TRBJ1-1; tentative D call: TRBD1 (6 bases). The CDR3 is made up of 14 amino acids. Germline V gene sequence: CDR1 SGHTA, CDR2 FQGNSA. V lost 5 bases and J lost 0, with 10 bases in between. The CDR3 loop is CASSLGQLNTEAFF. The CDR3 DNA follows: TGTGCCAGCAGCCTAGGACAGCTGAACACTGAAGCTTTCTTT.

The rearrangement uses TRBV11-2 and TRBJ1-1; possible D gene TRBD1, 5 bases. The CDR3 has 14 amino acids. Germline assignment: CDR1 SGHAT and CDR2 FQNNGV. Trimming removed 4 bases from V and 1 base from J, with 10 bases in between. The CDR3 protein is CASSSQGSNTEAFF. CDR3 coding DNA: TGTGCCAGCAGCTCTCAGGGATCGAACACTGAAGCTTTCTTT. Complete variable domain (other parts from reference TRBV11-2 and TRBJ1-1): EAGVAQSPRYKIIEKRQSVAFWCNPISGHATLYWYQQILGQGPKLLIQFQNNGVVDDSQLPKDRFSAERLKGVDSTLKIQPAKLEDSAVYLCASSSQGSNTEAFFGQGTRLTVV.

In nucleotides, the CDR3 is TGTGCCAGCAGTGACCAGGGCGCTGACTATGGCTACACCTTC. Protein: CASSDQGADYGYTF. This chain joins TRBV2 and TRBJ1-2; possible D gene TRBD1, 5 bases. The CDR3 covers 14 residues. Per the germline V gene, CDR1 is SNHLY and CDR2 is FYNNEI. V was clipped by 3 bases and J by 3 bases, with 11 bases between them.